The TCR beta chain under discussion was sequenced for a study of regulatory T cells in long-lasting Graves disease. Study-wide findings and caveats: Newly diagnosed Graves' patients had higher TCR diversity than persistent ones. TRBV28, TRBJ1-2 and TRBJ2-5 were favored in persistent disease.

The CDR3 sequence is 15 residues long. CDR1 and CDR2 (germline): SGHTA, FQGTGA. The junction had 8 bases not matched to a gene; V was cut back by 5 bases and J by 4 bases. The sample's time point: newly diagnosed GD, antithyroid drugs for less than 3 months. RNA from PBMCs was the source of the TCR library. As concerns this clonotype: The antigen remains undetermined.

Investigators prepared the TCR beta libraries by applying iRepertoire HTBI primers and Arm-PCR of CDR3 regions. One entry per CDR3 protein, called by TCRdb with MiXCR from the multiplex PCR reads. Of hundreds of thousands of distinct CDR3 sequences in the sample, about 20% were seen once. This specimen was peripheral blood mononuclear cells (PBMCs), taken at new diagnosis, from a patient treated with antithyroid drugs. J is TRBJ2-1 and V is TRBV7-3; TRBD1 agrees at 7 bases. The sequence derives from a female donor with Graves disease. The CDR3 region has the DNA TGTGCCAGCAGCGACACAGGGGTACCTTACAATGAGCAGTTCTTC. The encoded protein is CASSDTGVPYNEQFF. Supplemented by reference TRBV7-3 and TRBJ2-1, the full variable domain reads GAGVSQTPSNKVTEKGKYVELRCDPISGHTALYWYRQSLGQGPEFLIYFQGTGAADDSGLPNDRFFAVRPEGSVSTLKIQRTERGDSAVYLCASSDTGVPYNEQFFGPGTRLTVL.